What follows are 10 T cell receptor beta chains derived from one specimen sequenced in a study of blood T cell repertoires in COVID-19. Produced via immunoSEQ multiplex PCR; TCRdb's table is partial and in-frame only. The sample holds fewer than 200,000 clones; more than 75% are singletons and the top ten take more than 1%. The sample consisted of peripheral blood. The receptor set was obtained from a man aged 40-55 years with acute or convalescent COVID-19.

Only one count was recorded for this clone. This rearrangement joins TRBV2 to TRBJ2-1, with D possibly TRBD1 on 6 matching bases. Trimming cost V 6 bases and J 5 bases, with 8 bases left between them. This CDR3 has 12 residues. Per germline, CDR1 SNHLY and CDR2 FYNNEI. CDR3 DNA: TGTGCCAGCAGGGACAGAGACAATGAGCAGTTCTTC. Translating it yields CASRDRDNEQFF.

The J gene is TRBJ1-2, the V gene TRBV4-3, with D possibly TRBD1 on 5 matching bases. V lost 0 bases, J lost 5 bases, and 16 bases lay in between. This CDR3 has 16 residues. From germline, CDR1 is LGHNA and CDR2 YSLEER. CDR3 sequence: CASSQDYDSFGYGYTF. The CDR3 region has the DNA TGCGCCAGCAGCCAAGATTATGACAGCTTTGGATATGGCTACACCTTC.

This chain joins TRBV2 and TRBJ2-2; perhaps TRBD1 as D (6 bases). Germline V lookup: CDR1 SNHLY, CDR2 FYNNEI. The CDR3 has 13 amino acids. V shed 7 bases and J shed 5 bases, with 11 bases lying between them. Here the CDR3 DNA reads TGTGCCAGCATGAGGGGGAAAACCGGGGAGCTGTTTTTT. It encodes CASMRGKTGELFF.

This chain uses TRBV5-6 with TRBJ2-7; tentative D call: TRBD2 (5 bases). Trimming shortened V by 3 bases and J by 2 bases, and 12 bases separated the two germline ends. The CDR3 runs to 14 residues. Germline assignment: CDR1 SGHDT and CDR2 YYEEEE. The CDR3 sequence: CASSYAGIPYEQYF. As DNA, the CDR3 is TGTGCCAGCAGCTATGCCGGGATCCCCTACGAGCAGTACTTC.

V and J are TRBV3-1 (or the pseudogene TRBV3-2) and TRBJ2-3; 7 nucleotides match TRBD2. The germline gives CDR1 LGHDT, CDR2 YNNKEL (reference sequence). Losses at the gene ends were 4 bases for V and 3 bases for J; bases not matched to a gene: 13. The CDR3 loop spans 17 amino acids. The CDR3 sequence is CASSPDASGRLTDTQYF. The CDR3 region has the DNA TGTGCCAGCAGCCCCGACGCTAGCGGCCGGTTGACAGATACGCAGTATTTT.

The CDR3 sequence is CASSSQGLDSPLHF. CDR3 in DNA: TGTGCCAGCAGTTCTCAGGGTTTGGATTCACCCCTCCACTTT. V and J are TRBV28 and TRBJ1-6; D is possibly TRBD1 (5 bases). Per germline, CDR1 MDHEN and CDR2 SYDVKM. Trimming cost V 4 bases and J 8 bases, with 12 bases left between them. The CDR3 totals 14 residues.

CDR3 DNA sequence: TGTGCCAGCATCCTAGGGGACAGGGAGAGTCAGCCCCAGCATTTT. Amino acid sequence: CASILGDRESQPQHF. This sequence joins TRBV28 and TRBJ1-5; 9 bases are a match to TRBD1. J was trimmed by 6 bases and V by 7 bases; bases with no gene match: 10. CDR3 size: 15 residues. CDR1 and CDR2 (germline): MDHEN, SYDVKM.

The CDR3 DNA follows: TGTGCCAGCAGCCAAGCTCGGGGGGCCCTCATAGGACAAGCTTTCTTT. Translating gives CASSQARGALIGQAFF. This chain links TRBV3-1 (or the pseudogene TRBV3-2) with TRBJ1-1, with D possibly matching TRBD1 (6 bases). This CDR3 is built from 16 residues. V lost 1 base and J 9 bases, leaving 21 bases between the germline ends. Germline assignment: CDR1 LGHDT and CDR2 YNNKEL (reference sequence).

The chain uses TRBV5-1 and TRBJ1-1; 8 nucleotides line up with TRBD1. Germline lookup yields CDR1 SGHRS and CDR2 YFSETQ. V dropped 3 bases and J dropped 1; count of bases not matched to a gene: 2. The CDR3 totals 14 residues. CDR3 region: CASSWTGSNTEAFF. In nucleotides, the CDR3 is TGCGCCAGCAGCTGGACAGGGTCGAACACTGAAGCTTTCTTT.

J is TRBJ1-4 and V is TRBV15; D is possibly TRBD1 (5 bases). This CDR3 contains 13 residues. The V end lost 3 bases, the J end lost 6 bases, and 8 bases lay between the germline ends. In germline, CDR1 is LNHNV, CDR2 YYDKDF (reference sequence). CDR3 sequence (DNA): TGTGCCACCAGCAGGTGGGGGGATGAAAAACTGTTTTTT. It translates to CATSRWGDEKLFF. The entire variable domain, with the rest obtained from reference TRBV15 and TRBJ1-4, is as follows: DAMVIQNPRYQVTQFGKPVTLSCSQTLNHNVMYWYQQKSSQAPKLLFHYYDKDFNNEADTPDNFQSRRPNTSFCFLDIRSPGLGDTAMYLCATSRWGDEKLFFGSGTQLSVL.